This T cell receptor beta chain was captured by sequencing in a study of neoadjuvant nivolumab and ipilimumab in lung cancer. As concerns this clone: Its matching antigen is unknown.

The V gene end was trimmed by 6 bases and the J gene end by 2 bases; junction bases not matched to a gene: 5. The CDR3 has 14 residues. Looked up from germline, CDR1 is SGHRS and CDR2 is YFSETQ. Method: immunoSEQ multiplex PCR; TCRdb's copy keeps in-frame clones and lacks some. This sample has 25,000 to 35,000 clones; 83% occur once, and the top ten carry around 5.1%. Study conclusions and caveats: From pretherapy to surgery, tumor richness and clonality rose with dual therapy. TCR richness and clonality were higher in tumors than adjacent uninvolved lung. TCR receptors were sequenced in few samples.

The sequence was collected from an adult with non-small cell lung cancer. The chain recombines TRBV5-1 with TRBJ2-1; TRBD2 aligns across 7 bases. The starting material was tumor tissue, obtained after neoadjuvant nivolumab, alone or with ipilimumab, at or shortly before surgery. Written as DNA, the CDR3 is TGCGCCAGCACCGCTAGCGGCGCCTACAATGAGCAGTTCTTC. This gives the protein CASTASGAYNEQFF.